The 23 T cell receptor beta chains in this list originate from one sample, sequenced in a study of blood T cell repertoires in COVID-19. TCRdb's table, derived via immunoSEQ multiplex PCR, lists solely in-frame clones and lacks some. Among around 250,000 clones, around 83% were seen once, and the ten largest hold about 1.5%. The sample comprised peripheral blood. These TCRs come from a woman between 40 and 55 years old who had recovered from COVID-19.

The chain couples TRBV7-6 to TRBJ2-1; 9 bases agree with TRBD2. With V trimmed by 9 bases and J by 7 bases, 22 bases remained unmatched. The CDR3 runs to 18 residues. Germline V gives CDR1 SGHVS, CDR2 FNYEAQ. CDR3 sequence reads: CASRAGGGAGLVGNEQFF. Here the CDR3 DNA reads TGTGCCAGTAGAGCAGGCGGGGGGGCCGGTTTAGTTGGGAATGAGCAGTTCTTC. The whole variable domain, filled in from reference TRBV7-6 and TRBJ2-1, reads GAGVSQSPRYKVTKRGQDVALRCDPISGHVSLYWYRQALGQGPEFLTYFNYEAQQDKSGLPNDRFSAERPEGSISTLTIQRTEQRDSAMYRCASRAGGGAGLVGNEQFFGPGTRLTVL.

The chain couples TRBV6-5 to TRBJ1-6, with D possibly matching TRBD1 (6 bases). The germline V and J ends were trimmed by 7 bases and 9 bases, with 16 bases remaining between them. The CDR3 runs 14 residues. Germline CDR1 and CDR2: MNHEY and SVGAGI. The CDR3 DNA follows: TGTGCCAGCAAAAACAGGGATCTGATTTCACCCCTCCACTTT. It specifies CASKNRDLISPLHF.

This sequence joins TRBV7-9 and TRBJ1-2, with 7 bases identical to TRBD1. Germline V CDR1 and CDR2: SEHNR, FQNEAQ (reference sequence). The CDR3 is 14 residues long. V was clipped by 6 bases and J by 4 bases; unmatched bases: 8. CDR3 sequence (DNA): TGTGCCAGCAGTGCGCCGGGACAGATCTATGGCTACACCTTC. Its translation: CASSAPGQIYGYTF.

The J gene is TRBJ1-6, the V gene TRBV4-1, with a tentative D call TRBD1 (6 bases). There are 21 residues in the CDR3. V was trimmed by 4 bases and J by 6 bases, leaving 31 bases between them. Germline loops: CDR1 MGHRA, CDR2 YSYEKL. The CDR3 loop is CASSLKGVFPGHNPSNSPLHF. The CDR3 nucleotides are TGCGCCAGCAGCCTGAAGGGGGTATTTCCGGGACACAACCCCTCTAATTCACCCCTCCACTTT.

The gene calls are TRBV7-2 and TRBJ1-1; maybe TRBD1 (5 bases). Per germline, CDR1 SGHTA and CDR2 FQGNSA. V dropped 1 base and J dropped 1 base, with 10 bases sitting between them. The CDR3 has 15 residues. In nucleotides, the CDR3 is TGTGCCAGCAGCTTAGTGGCGGGGCAGAACACTGAAGCTTTCTTT. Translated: CASSLVAGQNTEAFF.

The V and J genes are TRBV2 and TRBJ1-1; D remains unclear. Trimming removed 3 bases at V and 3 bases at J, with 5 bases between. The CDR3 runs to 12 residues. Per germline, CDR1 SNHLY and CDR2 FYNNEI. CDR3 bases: TGTGCCAGCAGTGAGGGAGACACTGAAGCTTTCTTT. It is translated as CASSEGDTEAFF.

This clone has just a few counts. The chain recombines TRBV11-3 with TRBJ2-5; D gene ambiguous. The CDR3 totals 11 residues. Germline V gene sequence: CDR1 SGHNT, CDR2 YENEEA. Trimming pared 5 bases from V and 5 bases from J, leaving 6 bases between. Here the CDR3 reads CASSQAETQYF. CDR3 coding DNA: TGTGCCAGCAGCCAAGCGGAGACCCAGTACTTC.

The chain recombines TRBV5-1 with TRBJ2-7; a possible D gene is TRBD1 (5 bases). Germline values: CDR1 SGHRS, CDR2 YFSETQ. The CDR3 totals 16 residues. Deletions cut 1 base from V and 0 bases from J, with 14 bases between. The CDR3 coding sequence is TGCGCCAGCAGCTTGCAAAATTACGACAGCTCCTACGAGCAGTACTTC. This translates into CASSLQNYDSSYEQYF. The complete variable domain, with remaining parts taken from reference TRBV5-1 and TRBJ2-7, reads KAGVTQTPRYLIKTRGQQVTLSCSPISGHRSVSWYQQTPGQGLQFLFEYFSETQRNKGNFPGRFSGRQFSNSRSEMNVSTLELGDSALYLCASSLQNYDSSYEQYFGPGTRLTVT.

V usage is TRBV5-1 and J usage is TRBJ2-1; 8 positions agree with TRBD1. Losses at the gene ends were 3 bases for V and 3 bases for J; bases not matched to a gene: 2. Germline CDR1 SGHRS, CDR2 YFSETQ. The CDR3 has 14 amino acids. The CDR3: CASSSGQDYNEQFF. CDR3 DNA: TGCGCCAGCAGCTCGGGACAGGACTACAATGAGCAGTTCTTC.

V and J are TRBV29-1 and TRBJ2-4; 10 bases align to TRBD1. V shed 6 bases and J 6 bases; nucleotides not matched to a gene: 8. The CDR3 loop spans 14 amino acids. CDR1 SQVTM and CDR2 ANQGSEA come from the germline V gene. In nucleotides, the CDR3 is TGCAGCGTCGCCGTGGACAGGGGGGGAAACATTCAGTACTTC. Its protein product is CSVAVDRGGNIQYF. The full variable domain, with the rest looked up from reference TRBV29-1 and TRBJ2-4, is SAVISQKPSRDICQRGTSLTIQCQVDSQVTMMFWYRQQPGQSLTLIATANQGSEATYESGFVIDKFPISRPNLTFSTLTVSNMSPEDSSIYLCSVAVDRGGNIQYFGAGTRLSVL.

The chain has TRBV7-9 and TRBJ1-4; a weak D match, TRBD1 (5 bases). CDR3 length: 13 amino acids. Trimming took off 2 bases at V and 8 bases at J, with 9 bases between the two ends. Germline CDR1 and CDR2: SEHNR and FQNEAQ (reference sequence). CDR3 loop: CASSLLQGEKLFF. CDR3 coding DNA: TGTGCCAGCAGCTTACTCCAGGGAGAAAAACTGTTTTTT. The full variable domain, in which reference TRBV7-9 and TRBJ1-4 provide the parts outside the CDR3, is DTGVSQNPRHKITKRGQNVTFRCDPISEHNRLYWYRQTLGQGPEFLTYFQNEAQLEKSRLLSDRFSAERPKGSFSTLEIQRTEQGDSAMYLCASSLLQGEKLFFGSGTQLSVL.

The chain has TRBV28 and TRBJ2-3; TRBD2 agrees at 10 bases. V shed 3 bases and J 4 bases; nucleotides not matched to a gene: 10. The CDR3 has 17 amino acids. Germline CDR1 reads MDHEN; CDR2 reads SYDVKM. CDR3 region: CASSFVPGLASADTQYF. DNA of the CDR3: TGTGCCAGCAGTTTTGTGCCGGGACTAGCGTCGGCAGATACGCAGTATTTT.

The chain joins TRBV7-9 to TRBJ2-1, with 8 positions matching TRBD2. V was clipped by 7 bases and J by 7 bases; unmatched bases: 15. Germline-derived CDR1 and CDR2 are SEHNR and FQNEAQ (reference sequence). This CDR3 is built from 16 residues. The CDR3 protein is CASTLRSGGEGNEQFF. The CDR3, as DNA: TGTGCCAGCACCCTTAGGAGCGGGGGCGAGGGTAATGAGCAGTTCTTC.

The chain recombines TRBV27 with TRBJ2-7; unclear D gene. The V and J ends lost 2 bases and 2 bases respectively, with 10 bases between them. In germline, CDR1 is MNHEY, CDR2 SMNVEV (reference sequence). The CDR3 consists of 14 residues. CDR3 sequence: CASSLSKLTYEQYF. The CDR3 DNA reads TGTGCCAGCAGTTTAAGCAAACTGACCTACGAGCAGTACTTC.

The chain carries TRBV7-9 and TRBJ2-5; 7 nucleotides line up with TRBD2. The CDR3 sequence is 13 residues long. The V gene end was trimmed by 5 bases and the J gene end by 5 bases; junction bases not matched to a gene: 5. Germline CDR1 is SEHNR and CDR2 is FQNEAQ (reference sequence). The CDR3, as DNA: TGTGCCAGCAGCAACAGCGGGGCGGAGACCCAGTACTTC. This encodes CASSNSGAETQYF.

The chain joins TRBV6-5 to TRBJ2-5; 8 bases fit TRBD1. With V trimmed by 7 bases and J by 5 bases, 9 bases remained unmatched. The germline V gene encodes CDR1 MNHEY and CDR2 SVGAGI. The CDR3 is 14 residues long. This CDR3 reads CASKQGAFRETQYF. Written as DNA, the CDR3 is TGTGCCAGCAAGCAGGGGGCATTCAGGGAGACCCAGTACTTC.

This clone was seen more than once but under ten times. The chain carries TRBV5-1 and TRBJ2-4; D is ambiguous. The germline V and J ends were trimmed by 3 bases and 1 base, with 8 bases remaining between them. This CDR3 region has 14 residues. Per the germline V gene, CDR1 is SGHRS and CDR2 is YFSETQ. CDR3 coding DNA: TGCGCCAGCAGCTCAGAGGCCGCCAAAAACATTCAGTACTTC. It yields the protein CASSSEAAKNIQYF.

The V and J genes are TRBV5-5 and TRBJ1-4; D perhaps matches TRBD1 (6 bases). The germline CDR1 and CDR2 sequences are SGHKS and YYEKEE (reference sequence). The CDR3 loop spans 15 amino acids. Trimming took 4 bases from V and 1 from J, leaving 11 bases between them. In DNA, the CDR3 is TGTGCCAGCAGCCTAATGACAGGAACTAATGAAAAACTGTTTTTT. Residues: CASSLMTGTNEKLFF. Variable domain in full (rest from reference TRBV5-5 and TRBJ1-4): DAGVTQSPTHLIKTRGQQVTLRCSPISGHKSVSWYQQVLGQGPQFIFQYYEKEERGRGNFPDRFSARQFPNYSSELNVNALLLGDSALYLCASSLMTGTNEKLFFGSGTQLSVL.

CDR3 sequence (DNA): TGTGCCAGCAGCTTGGGTCAGGCAGGAGATACGCAGTATTTT. Translating it yields CASSLGQAGDTQYF. This sequence joins TRBV5-5 and TRBJ2-3; D unclear. This CDR3 is 14 amino acids long. Looked up from germline, CDR1 is SGHKS and CDR2 is YYEKEE (reference sequence). Trimming left V 0 bases short and J 5 bases short, with 10 bases between.

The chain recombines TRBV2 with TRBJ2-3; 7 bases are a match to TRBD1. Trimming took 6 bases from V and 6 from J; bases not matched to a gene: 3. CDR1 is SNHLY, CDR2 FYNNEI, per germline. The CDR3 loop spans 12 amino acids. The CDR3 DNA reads TGTGCCAGCAGGGACAGGTCTGATACGCAGTATTTT. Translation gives CASRDRSDTQYF.

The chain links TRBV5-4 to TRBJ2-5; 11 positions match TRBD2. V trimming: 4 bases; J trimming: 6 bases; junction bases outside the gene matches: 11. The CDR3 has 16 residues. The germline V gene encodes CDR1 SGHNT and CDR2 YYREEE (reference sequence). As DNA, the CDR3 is TGTGCCAGCAGCGCAAATGGAGGACTAGCGGGCCAGACCCAGTACTTC. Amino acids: CASSANGGLAGQTQYF. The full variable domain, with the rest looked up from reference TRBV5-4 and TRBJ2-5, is ETGVTQSPTHLIKTRGQQVTLRCSSQSGHNTVSWYQQALGQGPQFIFQYYREEENGRGNFPPRFSGLQFPNYSSELNVNALELDDSALYLCASSANGGLAGQTQYFGPGTRLLVL.

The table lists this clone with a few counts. CDR3 residues: CASSTAGGGNQPQHF. The CDR3 DNA sequence: TGTGCCAGCAGTACAGCCGGGGGTGGTAATCAGCCCCAGCATTTT. The chain recombines TRBV6-5 with TRBJ1-5; D is possibly TRBD1 (5 bases). Germline assignment: CDR1 MNHEY and CDR2 SVGAGI. V lost 5 bases and J lost 4, with 15 bases in between. This CDR3 contains 15 residues.

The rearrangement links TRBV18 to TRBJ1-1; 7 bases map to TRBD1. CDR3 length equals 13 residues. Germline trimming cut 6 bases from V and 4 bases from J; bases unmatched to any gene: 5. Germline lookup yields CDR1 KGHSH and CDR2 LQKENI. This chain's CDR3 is CASSRQGGTEAFF. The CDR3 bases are TGTGCCAGCTCGCGACAGGGAGGCACTGAAGCTTTCTTT.